This is a list of T cell receptor beta chains from one sample in a study of T cell repertoires in cytomegalovirus infection. Using its own MiXCR run on the reads, TCRdb lists one record per CDR3 protein. The sample carries 650,000 to 900,000 distinct CDR3 sequences, roughly 28% recorded once. These TCRs are of unknown antigen specificity. Sequences were derived from cultured CD8+ T cells from PBMCs, sampled from culture after CMV antigen stimulation. The receptors stem from a human donor in good health (CMV status not recorded). Some clones in this sample may be carry-over from other donors' samples. Each CDR3 is given with its conserved first and last residue. Each record gives: J gene, D gene, clone size, V gene, CDR3 protein, CDR3 DNA. A D gene is named only where the DNA matches it firmly. Expanded clones are given a class, and other clones once, few, many or no size at all.

>TRBJ2-1|NA|NA|TRBV4-3
CASSLEFGSYNEQFF
TGCGCCAGCAGCCTCGAATTCGGCTCCTACAATGAGCAGTTCTTC
>TRBJ2-1|NA|NA|TRBV6-6
CASSYSSAVLGAEQFF
TGTGCCAGCAGTTACTCGTCGGCAGTCCTAGGGGCTGAGCAGTTCTTC
>TRBJ1-1|NA|NA|TRBV6-6
CASSYSANVENTEAFF
TGTGCCAGCAGTTACTCGGCGAACGTAGAAAACACTGAAGCTTTCTTT
>TRBJ2-6|NA|few|TRBV11-1
CASSLPRTVRSGANVLTF
TGTGCCAGCAGCTTACCCCGGACGGTACGCTCTGGGGCCAACGTCCTGACTTTC
>TRBJ1-1|NA|few|TRBV4-2
CASSQVYSEAFF
TGTGCCAGCAGCCAAGTATACTCTGAAGCTTTCTTT
>TRBJ1-5|NA|NA|TRBV25-1
CASSDSDSNQPQHF
TGTGCCAGCAGTGATTCCGATAGCAATCAGCCCCAGCATTTT
>TRBJ1-3|NA|NA|TRBV29-1
CSVEDAWMGNTIYF
TGCAGCGTTGAAGATGCGTGGATGGGAAACACCATATATTTT
>TRBJ2-2|NA|few|TRBV6-5
CASSYSKGGFWTGELFF
TGTGCCAGCAGTTACTCGAAGGGGGGGTTTTGGACCGGGGAGCTGTTTTTT
>TRBJ2-2|TRBD1|NA|TRBV2
CASSGTGIRPGVNTGELFF
TGTGCCAGCAGCGGGACAGGGATAAGGCCGGGAGTTAACACCGGGGAGCTGTTTTTT
>TRBJ1-6|TRBD1|few|TRBV7-9
CASSQTGTGNSPLHF
TGTGCCAGCAGTCAAACCGGGACAGGGAATTCACCCCTCCACTTT
>TRBJ1-1|NA|NA|TRBV19
CASSVSGITEAFF
TGTGCCTCCTCGGTAAGCGGTATCACTGAAGCTTTCTTT
>TRBJ2-5|NA|NA|TRBV12-3/TRBV12-4
CASSPPGAVETQYF
TGTGCCAGCAGCCCCCCCGGGGCGGTGGAGACCCAGTACTTC
>TRBJ2-1|NA|many|TRBV20-1
CSAHTRLDEQFF
TGCAGTGCTCATACTAGACTTGATGAGCAGTTCTTC
>TRBJ1-2|NA|NA|TRBV7-2
CASSMGIAGYTF
TGTGCCAGCTCTATGGGGATAGCTGGCTACACCTTC
>TRBJ2-7|NA|NA|TRBV4-2
CASSPRTAGRGEQYF
TGTGCCAGCAGCCCGCGGACAGCGGGTCGTGGCGAGCAGTACTTC
>TRBJ2-5|NA|NA|TRBV9
CASSVVNQETQYF
TGTGCCAGCAGCGTAGTTAACCAAGAGACCCAGTACTTC
>TRBJ1-3|NA|NA|TRBV10-3
CAISDYEVSGGNTIYF
TGTGCCATCAGTGATTATGAGGTCTCGGGTGGAAACACCATATATTTT
>TRBJ1-1|NA|NA|TRBV9
CASSVARQPGWTEAFF
TGTGCCAGCAGCGTAGCCCGACAGCCTGGATGGACTGAAGCTTTCTTT
>TRBJ2-1|TRBD2|NA|TRBV11-3
CASSSPLGGNEQFF
TGTGCCAGCAGCTCGCCCCTCGGGGGGAATGAGCAGTTCTTC
>TRBJ2-1|NA|NA|TRBV6-2/TRBV6-3
CASSYAGYYNEQFF
TGTGCCAGCAGTTACGCAGGGTATTACAATGAGCAGTTCTTC
>TRBJ2-7|TRBD2|NA|TRBV12-3/TRBV12-4
CASSLASGAEQYF
TGTGCCAGCAGTTTAGCTAGCGGGGCTGAGCAGTACTTC
>TRBJ2-3|NA|many|TRBV7-6
CASSLKSPDRITDTQYF
TGTGCCAGCAGCTTAAAGAGCCCAGACAGGATCACAGATACGCAGTATTTT
>TRBJ2-2|TRBD2|few|TRBV12-5
CASGLTGLVDAGELFF
TGTGCTAGTGGTTTGACGGGACTAGTAGACGCCGGGGAGCTGTTTTTT